The clone carrying this T cell receptor beta chain was counted ten times or more. The antigen is unknown. The CDR3 loop spans 17 amino acids. Trimming shortened V by 3 bases and J by 1 base, and 18 bases separated the two germline ends. TCRdb itself ran the reads through MiXCR, one entry per CDR3 protein. Of hundreds of thousands of distinct CDR3 sequences listed, around 11% were seen once; the top ten hold around 9.6%. These data come from a study of T cell repertoires in cytomegalovirus infection. As for the study in general: Public TCR beta signatures marked donors with CMV infection and the matching HLA.

Findings of the study overall: The cumulative frequency of public TCR beta families distinguished individuals who carried CMV together with the relevant HLA. The ex vivo response was dominated by HLA-C-restricted CMV-specific TCR beta clonotypes.

The V call is TRBV12-3 or TRBV12-4, the J call TRBJ1-1; no clear D. The clonotype comes from a human donor in good health (CMV status not recorded). Some clones in this sample may be carry-over from other donors' samples. The sample was PBMCs. The CDR3 is CASSLRTIFHPNTEAFF. In DNA form, the CDR3 reads TGTGCCAGCAGTTTGAGGACCATCTTTCACCCGAACACTGAAGCTTTCTTT.